Following are 13 T cell receptor beta chains from one sample sequenced in a study of T cell responses to AZD1222 COVID-19 vaccine. Sequencing used immunoSEQ multiplex PCR; TCRdb keeps in-frame clones, though not all of them. The repertoire holds 85,000 or so clones, with approximately 90% as singletons. This specimen consisted of peripheral blood, obtained on day 0 of AZD1222 vaccination. Receptor source: an adult in good health.

The chain employs TRBV23-1 and TRBJ1-1, with no clear D. TRBV23-1 is given ORF status, its function remaining uncertain. The CDR3 consists of 13 residues. V was pared by 4 bases and J by 4 bases, with 10 bases between. The CDR3 DNA sequence: TGCGCCAGCAGTCCCCGGCGATTCACTGAAGCTTTCTTT. Translating it yields CASSPRRFTEAFF.

The V call is TRBV3-1 (or the pseudogene TRBV3-2), the J call TRBJ1-5, with TRBD1 matching 9 bases. The V segment lost 2 bases and the J segment 7 bases; nucleotides outside the gene matches: 6. Germline CDR1 is LGHDT and CDR2 is YNNKEL (reference sequence). The CDR3 sequence is 15 residues long. The CDR3 coding sequence is TGTGCCAGCAGCCAAACCGGGACAGGGATCCAGCCCCAGCATTTT. Protein: CASSQTGTGIQPQHF.

The chain joins TRBV6-4 to TRBJ1-2; a weak D match, TRBD1 (5 bases). V dropped 8 bases and J dropped 6 bases, with 13 bases sitting between them. Germline lookup yields CDR1 MRHNA and CDR2 SNTAGT. The CDR3 sequence is 12 residues long. This CDR3 reads CASRGERDGYTF. DNA of the CDR3: TGTGCCAGCCGGGGCGAAAGGGATGGCTACACCTTC.

The chain combines TRBV4-3 with TRBJ2-1; unclear D gene. V was pared by 3 bases and J by 6 bases, with 9 bases between. The CDR3 sequence is 13 residues long. In germline, CDR1 is LGHNA, CDR2 YSLEER. The DNA of the CDR3 is TGCGCCAGCAGCCAGCCGGGCGGCAATGAGCAGTTCTTC. It codes for CASSQPGGNEQFF.

CDR3 sequence: CAWSTGGSNQPQHF. The DNA for the CDR3 is TGTGCCTGGAGTACCGGGGGGAGCAATCAGCCCCAGCATTTT. This chain joins TRBV30 and TRBJ1-5; D might be TRBD1 (5 bases). Germline assignment: CDR1 GTSNPN and CDR2 SVGIG (reference sequence). This CDR3 has 14 amino acids. V was pared by 2 bases and J by 1 base, with 9 bases between.

The chain combines TRBV6-5 with TRBJ1-1; D unresolved. The CDR3 covers 13 residues. Deletions cut 3 bases from V and 2 bases from J, with 7 bases between. Germline assignment: CDR1 MNHEY and CDR2 SVGAGI. This chain's CDR3 is CASSYAGNTEAFF. For the CDR3, the DNA is TGTGCCAGCAGTTATGCAGGTAACACTGAAGCTTTCTTT.

This clone was recorded only once. The V gene is TRBV7-3, the J gene TRBJ2-1; 11 nucleotides match TRBD2. Losses at the gene ends were 2 bases for V and 8 bases for J; bases not matched to a gene: 5. This CDR3 region has 15 residues. CDR1 is SGHTA and CDR2 is FQGTGA in the germline V gene. DNA for the CDR3: TGTGCCAGCAGCTTAGCGGGGACTAGCGGCCATGAGCAGTTCTTC. The encoded protein is CASSLAGTSGHEQFF.

The V and J genes are TRBV13 and TRBJ2-1; D is unresolved. Trimming took 1 base from V and 2 from J, leaving 9 bases between them. The germline V gene has CDR1 PRHDT and CDR2 FYEKMQ (reference sequence). There are 15 residues in the CDR3. CDR3 nucleotide sequence: TGTGCCAGCAGCTTAGATCCAGCGACCTACAATGAGCAGTTCTTC. The encoded protein is CASSLDPATYNEQFF.

This chain uses TRBV4-1 with TRBJ1-1, with unresolved D. V lost 3 bases, J lost 0 bases, and 14 bases lay in between. The germline V gene encodes CDR1 MGHRA and CDR2 YSYEKL. The CDR3 extends over 16 amino acids. The CDR3 here is CASSQEEGSLNTEAFF. DNA of the CDR3: TGCGCCAGCAGCCAGGAAGAGGGCAGCTTGAACACTGAAGCTTTCTTT.

V usage is TRBV13 and J usage is TRBJ2-5, with 7 bases aligning to TRBD2. There are 15 residues in the CDR3. The V segment lost 4 bases and the J segment 2 bases; nucleotides outside the gene matches: 7. Germline CDR1 is PRHDT and CDR2 is FYEKMQ (reference sequence). CDR3 sequence reads: CASSSVSGAQETQYF. CDR3 coding DNA: TGTGCCAGCAGCTCCGTGAGCGGGGCACAAGAGACCCAGTACTTC.

In its sample, this clone was seen once. The chain couples TRBV6-5 to TRBJ1-6; TRBD1 matches 7 bases. Looked up from germline, CDR1 is MNHEY and CDR2 is SVGAGI. With V trimmed by 5 bases and J by 10 bases, 11 bases remained unmatched. The CDR3 totals 15 residues. CDR3 amino acids: CASSPRGGGVSPLHF. CDR3 DNA: TGTGCCAGCAGTCCACGGGGAGGGGGCGTCTCACCCCTCCACTTT.

The chain carries TRBV30 and TRBJ1-3, with D hard to call. Germline-derived CDR1 and CDR2 are GTSNPN and SVGIG (reference sequence). The V end lost 0 bases, the J end lost 4 bases, and 10 bases lay between the germline ends. CDR3 size: 14 residues. The CDR3 reads CAWSVMYLGNTIYF. CDR3 in DNA: TGTGCCTGGAGTGTAATGTATCTGGGAAACACCATATATTTT.

This clone has just one count. V is TRBV10-2 and J is TRBJ2-2; 7 bases are shared with TRBD2. Germline lookup yields CDR1 WSHSY and CDR2 SAAADI. The CDR3 has 17 residues. Trimming at V came to 1 base and at J to 5 bases, leaving 10 bases not matched to a gene. The CDR3 spells CASSEFGGSAGTGELFF. CDR3 DNA sequence: TGCGCCAGCAGTGAGTTCGGGGGGTCGGCGGGGACCGGGGAGCTGTTTTTT.